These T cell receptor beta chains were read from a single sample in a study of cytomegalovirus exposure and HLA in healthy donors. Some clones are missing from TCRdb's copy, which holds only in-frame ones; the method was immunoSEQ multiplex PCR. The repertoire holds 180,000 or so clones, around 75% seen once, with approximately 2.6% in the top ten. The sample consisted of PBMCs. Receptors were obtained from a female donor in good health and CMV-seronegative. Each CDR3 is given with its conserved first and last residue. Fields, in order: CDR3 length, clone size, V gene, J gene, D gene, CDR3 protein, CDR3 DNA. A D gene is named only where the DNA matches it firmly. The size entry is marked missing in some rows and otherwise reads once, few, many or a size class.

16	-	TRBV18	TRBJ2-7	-	CASSPPQGRSSYEQYF	TGTGCCAGCTCACCCCCCCAGGGCAGGAGCTCCTACGAGCAGTACTTC
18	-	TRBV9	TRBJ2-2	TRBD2	CASSLHILAGTNTGELFF	TGTGCCAGCAGCCTCCACATACTAGCGGGAACGAACACCGGGGAGCTGTTTTTT
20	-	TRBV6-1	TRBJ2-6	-	CASSATYRDQFNPGANVLTF	TGTGCCAGCAGTGCTACCTACAGGGATCAGTTCAATCCTGGGGCCAACGTCCTGACTTTC
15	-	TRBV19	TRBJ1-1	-	CASERTGKMNTEAFF	TGTGCCAGTGAACGGACTGGAAAGATGAACACTGAAGCTTTCTTT
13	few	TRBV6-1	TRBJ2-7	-	CASSPLPFYEQYF	TGTGCCAGCAGCCCGCTACCTTTCTACGAGCAGTACTTC
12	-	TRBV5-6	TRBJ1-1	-	CASSLLNTEAFF	TGTGCCAGCAGCTTGTTAAACACTGAAGCTTTCTTT
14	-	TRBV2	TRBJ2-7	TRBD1	CASSGTGGAYEQYF	TGTGCCAGCAGTGGGACAGGGGGCGCCTACGAGCAGTACTTC
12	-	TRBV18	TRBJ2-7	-	CASSPTSYEQYF	TGTGCCAGCTCACCAACATCATACGAGCAGTACTTC
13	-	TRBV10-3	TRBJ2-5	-	CAISEGGRETQYF	TGTGCCATCAGTGAGGGCGGAAGAGAGACCCAGTACTTC
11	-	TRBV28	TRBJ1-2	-	CASSLTRFYTF	TGTGCCAGCAGTTTAACGAGATTCTACACCTTC
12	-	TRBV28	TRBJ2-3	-	CASSIITDTQYF	TGTGCCAGCAGCATCATCACAGATACGCAGTATTTT
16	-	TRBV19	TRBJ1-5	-	CASKAPGVSGNQPQHF	TGTGCCAGTAAGGCTCCAGGGGTATCCGGCAATCAGCCCCAGCATTTT
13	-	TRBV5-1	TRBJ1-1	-	CASSLAGGLEAFF	TGCGCCAGCAGCTTGGCCGGCGGGTTGGAAGCTTTCTTT
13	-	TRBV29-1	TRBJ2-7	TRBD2	CSAFSGSSYEQYF	TGCAGCGCCTTTAGCGGGAGTTCCTACGAGCAGTACTTC
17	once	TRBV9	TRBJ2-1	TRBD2	CASSVAVAGGNYNEQFF	TGTGCCAGCAGCGTAGCGGTAGCGGGGGGGAACTACAATGAGCAGTTCTTC
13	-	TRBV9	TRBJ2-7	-	CASSVGTPGEQYF	TGTGCCAGCAGCGTAGGTACCCCAGGCGAGCAGTACTTC
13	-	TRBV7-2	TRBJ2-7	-	CASSRGGFYEQYF	TGTGCCAGCAGCAGGGGGGGGTTCTACGAGCAGTACTTC
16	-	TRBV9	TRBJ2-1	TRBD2	CASSVGGRALENEQFF	TGTGCCAGCAGCGTAGGGGGGAGGGCCCTCGAGAATGAGCAGTTCTTC
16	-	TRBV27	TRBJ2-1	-	CASRFGEGAGWNEQFF	TGTGCCAGCAGGTTTGGGGAAGGGGCCGGCTGGAATGAGCAGTTCTTC
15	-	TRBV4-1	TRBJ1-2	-	CASSPGYSREEGYTF	TGCGCCAGCAGCCCTGGGTACTCAAGGGAGGAGGGCTACACCTTC
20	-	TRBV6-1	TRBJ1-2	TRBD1	CASSEELIFTGTVPSYGYTF	TGTGCCAGCAGTGAAGAGCTTATCTTTACCGGGACAGTGCCTTCATATGGCTACACCTTC
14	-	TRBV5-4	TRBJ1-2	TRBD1	CASSHRDRHYGYTF	TGTGCCAGCAGCCACCGGGACAGGCACTATGGCTACACCTTC
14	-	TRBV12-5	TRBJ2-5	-	CASGPRAFTGEQYF	TGTGCTAGTGGTCCCCGGGCCTTTACCGGGGAGCAGTACTTC
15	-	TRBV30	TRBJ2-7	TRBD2	CAWSVPSGDLYEQYF	TGTGCCTGGAGTGTACCTAGCGGGGACCTCTACGAGCAGTACTTC
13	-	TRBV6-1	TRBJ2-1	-	CASSGWAPDEQFF	TGTGCCAGCAGTGGCTGGGCCCCCGATGAGCAGTTCTTC
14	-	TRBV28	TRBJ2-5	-	CASSLPGLLETQYF	TGTGCCAGCAGTTTACCAGGCCTTTTGGAGACCCAGTACTTC
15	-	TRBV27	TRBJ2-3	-	CASSFLGTQGGTQYF	TGTGCCAGCAGTTTTTTGGGGACCCAGGGGGGCACGCAGTATTTT
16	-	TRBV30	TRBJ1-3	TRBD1	CAWSDLTGSAGNTIYF	TGTGCCTGGAGTGATTTGACAGGGAGTGCTGGAAACACCATATATTTT
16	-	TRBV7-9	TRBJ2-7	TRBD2	CSSSLGWGLAGPEQYF	TGTTCCAGCAGCTTAGGATGGGGACTAGCGGGACCGGAGCAGTACTTC
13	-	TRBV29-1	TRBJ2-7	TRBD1	CSVRRDSSYEQYF	TGCAGCGTCCGCCGGGACAGCTCGTACGAGCAGTACTTC
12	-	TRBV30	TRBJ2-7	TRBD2	CALHGLDGEQYF	TGTGCCTTACATGGACTAGATGGGGAGCAGTACTTC
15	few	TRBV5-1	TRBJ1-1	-	CASSLIQGLNTEAFF	TGCGCCAGCAGCTTGATCCAGGGGTTGAACACTGAAGCTTTCTTT
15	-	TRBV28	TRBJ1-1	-	CASIGTWARGTEAFF	TGTGCCAGCATTGGTACGTGGGCCCGGGGCACTGAAGCTTTCTTT
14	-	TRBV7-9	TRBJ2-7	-	CASSLAKGGDEQYF	TGTGCCAGCAGCTTGGCAAAGGGCGGGGACGAGCAGTACTTC
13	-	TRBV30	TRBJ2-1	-	CAGRELGVNEQFF	TGTGCCGGAAGGGAGTTGGGTGTCAATGAGCAGTTCTTC
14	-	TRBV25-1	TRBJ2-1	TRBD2	CASMKREGLGEQFF	TGTGCCAGCATGAAGCGGGAGGGCCTGGGTGAGCAGTTCTTC
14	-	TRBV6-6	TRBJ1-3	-	CASSYDGVGNTIYF	TGTGCCAGCAGTTACGACGGGGTGGGGAACACCATATATTTT
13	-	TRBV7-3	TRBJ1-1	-	CASSLRANTEAFF	TGTGCCAGCAGCTTAAGGGCGAACACTGAAGCTTTCTTT
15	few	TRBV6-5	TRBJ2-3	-	CASTSEGAGTDTQYF	TGTGCCAGCACCTCAGAGGGAGCTGGCACAGATACGCAGTATTTT
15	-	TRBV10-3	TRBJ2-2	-	CAISEGKEGTGELFF	TGTGCCATCAGTGAAGGAAAGGAGGGCACCGGGGAGCTGTTTTTT
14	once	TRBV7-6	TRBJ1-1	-	CASSITGMNTEAFF	TGTGCCAGCAGCATTACAGGGATGAACACTGAAGCTTTCTTT
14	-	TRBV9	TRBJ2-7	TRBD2	CASSVDPQAGEQYF	TGTGCCAGCAGCGTAGATCCCCAAGCGGGAGAGCAGTACTTC
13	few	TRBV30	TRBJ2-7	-	CAWSRGQPYEQYF	TGTGCCTGGAGTCGAGGACAACCCTACGAGCAGTACTTC
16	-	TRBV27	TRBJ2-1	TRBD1	CASRTVDRGWVDEQFF	TGTGCCAGCAGAACCGTGGACAGGGGGTGGGTTGATGAGCAGTTCTTC
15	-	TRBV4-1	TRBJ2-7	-	CASSEIAEGGHEQYF	TGCGCCAGCAGCGAGATCGCCGAGGGTGGGCACGAGCAGTACTTC
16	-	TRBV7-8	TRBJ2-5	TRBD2	CASSGTSGSRGETQYF	TGTGCCAGCAGCGGGACTAGCGGCTCCCGCGGGGAGACCCAGTACTTC
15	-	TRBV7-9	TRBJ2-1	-	CSSSLRAGVDNEQFF	TGTTCCAGCAGCTTGAGGGCTGGAGTCGACAATGAGCAGTTCTTC
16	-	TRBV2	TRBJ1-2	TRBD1	CASTLLGQGRSYGYTF	TGTGCCAGCACCCTATTAGGACAGGGACGATCCTATGGCTACACCTTC
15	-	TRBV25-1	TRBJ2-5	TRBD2	CASSDPSGEGETQYF	TGTGCCAGCAGTGATCCCAGCGGGGAGGGGGAGACCCAGTACTTC
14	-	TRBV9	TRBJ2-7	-	CASSVAGGGTEQYF	TGTGCCAGCAGCGTAGCGGGTGGAGGTACCGAGCAGTACTTC
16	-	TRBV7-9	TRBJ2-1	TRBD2	CASSLGSGGANNEQFF	TGTGCCAGCAGCTTAGGTAGCGGGGGGGCCAACAATGAGCAGTTCTTC
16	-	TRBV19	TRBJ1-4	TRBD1	CASSLPTGGSNEKLFF	TGTGCCAGTAGTCTTCCGACAGGGGGCTCTAATGAAAAACTGTTTTTT
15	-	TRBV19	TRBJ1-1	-	CASGLGAIRNTEAFF	TGTGCCAGTGGCCTGGGGGCAATACGGAACACTGAAGCTTTCTTT
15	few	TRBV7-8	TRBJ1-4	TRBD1	CASSAPTGGHEKLFF	TGTGCCAGCAGCGCCCCGACAGGGGGCCATGAAAAACTGTTTTTT
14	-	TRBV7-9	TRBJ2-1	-	CASSQPAARNEQFF	TGTGCCAGCAGCCAACCGGCGGCCCGCAATGAGCAGTTCTTC
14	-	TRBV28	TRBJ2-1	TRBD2	CASLAGGTTNEQFF	TGTGCCAGCTTAGCGGGAGGGACAACCAATGAGCAGTTCTTC
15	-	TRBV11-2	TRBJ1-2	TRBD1	CASSFGTGESYGYTF	TGTGCCAGCAGCTTCGGGACAGGGGAAAGCTATGGCTACACCTTC
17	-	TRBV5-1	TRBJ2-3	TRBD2	CASSLEPSGGLSDTQYF	TGCGCCAGCAGCTTGGAGCCTAGCGGGGGCCTCTCGGATACGCAGTATTTT
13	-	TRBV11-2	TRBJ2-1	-	CASSLVSAPPAVF	TGTGCCAGCAGCTTAGTGAGCGCTCCCCCAGCGGTCTTC
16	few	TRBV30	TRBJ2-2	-	CAWSASRSRRTGELFF	TGTGCCTGGAGTGCCTCCCGGAGCCGCCGGACCGGGGAGCTGTTTTTT